The rows below give T cell receptor beta chains drawn from one sample of a study of shared clonotypes between healthy human individuals. TCRdb's copy holds only in-frame clones and misses some; the assay was immunoSEQ multiplex PCR. The table lists more than 1.2 million clones, 98% of them singletons. The sample comprised naive CD4+ T cells sorted from blood. The source is a man between 25 and 39 years old in good health. The CDR3 runs from the conserved cysteine through the conserved F or W. The D gene is left open where the match is weak. A clone size is listed for some rows: how often the clone was seen (once, few, many), or a class if it is expanded.

D gene | J gene | clone size | CDR3 length | V gene | CDR3 protein | CDR3 DNA
. | TRBJ2-7 | . | 13 | TRBV18 | CASSNKKWGEQYF | TGTGCCAGCTCAAATAAAAAGTGGGGCGAGCAGTACTTC
. | TRBJ2-1 | . | 15 | TRBV7-2 | CASSLADLRGSEQFF | TGTGCCAGCAGCTTAGCCGACCTCCGGGGGAGTGAGCAGTTCTTC
TRBD2 | TRBJ2-2 | . | 15 | TRBV5-5 | CASAGLAGSTGELFF | TGTGCCAGCGCGGGACTAGCGGGATCGACCGGGGAGCTGTTTTTT
TRBD2 | TRBJ2-2 | . | 17 | TRBV10-3 | CAINERPSGRATGELFF | TGTGCCATCAACGAGAGGCCTAGCGGGAGAGCCACCGGGGAGCTGTTTTTT
. | TRBJ2-1 | . | 14 | TRBV13 | CASSSLEPNNEQFF | TGTGCCAGCAGCTCCCTTGAACCAAACAATGAGCAGTTCTTC
. | TRBJ2-3 | . | 17 | TRBV11-3 | CASSPRARRYYTDTQYF | TGTGCCAGCAGCCCCCGTGCGAGGAGGTACTACACAGATACGCAGTATTTT
TRBD1 | TRBJ2-1 | . | 14 | TRBV11-3 | CASSRRQGVNEQFF | TGTGCCAGCAGCCGAAGACAGGGAGTCAATGAGCAGTTCTTC
. | TRBJ2-1 | . | 11 | TRBV6-5 | CASSNHNEQFF | TGTGCCAGCAGTAATCACAATGAGCAGTTCTTC
TRBD2 | TRBJ2-1 | . | 14 | TRBV5-1 | CASSLPGGFVEQFF | TGCGCCAGCAGCCTACCGGGAGGGTTTGTTGAGCAGTTCTTC
. | TRBJ2-2 | . | 13 | TRBV19 | CASRLGTPGELFF | TGTGCCAGTCGACTAGGAACACCCGGGGAGCTGTTTTTT
. | TRBJ1-2 | . | 14 | TRBV19 | CASSIEANPYGYTF | TGTGCCAGTAGTATAGAGGCCAACCCCTATGGCTACACCTTC
TRBD2 | TRBJ2-1 | . | 19 | TRBV5-1 | CASSPGQGQGLAGSGEQFF | TGCGCCAGCAGCCCCGGACAGGGGCAGGGACTAGCGGGAAGTGGTGAGCAGTTCTTC
. | TRBJ2-7 | . | 15 | TRBV7-9 | CASSYSGDSFYEQYF | TGTGCCAGCAGCTATAGCGGGGACAGCTTCTACGAGCAGTACTTC
. | TRBJ2-7 | once | 13 | TRBV7-2 | CASSHTLPIEQYF | TGTGCCAGCAGCCATACACTACCCATCGAGCAGTACTTC